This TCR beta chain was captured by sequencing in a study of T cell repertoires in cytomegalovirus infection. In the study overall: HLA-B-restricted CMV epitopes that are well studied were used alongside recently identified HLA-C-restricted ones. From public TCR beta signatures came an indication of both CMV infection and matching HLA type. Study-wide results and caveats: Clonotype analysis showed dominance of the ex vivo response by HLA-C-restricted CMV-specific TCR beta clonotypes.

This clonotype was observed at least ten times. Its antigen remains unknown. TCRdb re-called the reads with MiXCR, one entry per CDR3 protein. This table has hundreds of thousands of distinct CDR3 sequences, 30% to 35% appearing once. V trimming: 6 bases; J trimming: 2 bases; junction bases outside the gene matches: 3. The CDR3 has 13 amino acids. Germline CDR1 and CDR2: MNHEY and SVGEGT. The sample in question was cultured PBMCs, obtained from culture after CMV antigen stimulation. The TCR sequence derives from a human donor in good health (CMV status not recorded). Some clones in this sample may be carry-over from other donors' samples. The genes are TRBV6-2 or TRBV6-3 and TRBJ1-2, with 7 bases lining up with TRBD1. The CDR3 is CASRLDRNYGYTF. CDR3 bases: TGTGCCAGCAGATTGGACAGGAACTATGGCTACACCTTC.